Following are 12 T cell receptor beta chains from one sample sequenced in a study of CD8 T cells in Susac syndrome. An input of 0.5 to 1 ug of RNA was subjected to reverse transcription using random hexamers. A single record per CDR3 protein comes from TCRdb applying MiXCR to the immunoSEQ multiplex PCR reads. The sample gives a few hundred thousand distinct CDR3 sequences, around 93% of which show up once; about 0.08% is in the top ten. Material for sequencing was CD4+ T cells from PBMCs. The receptors come from a human donor with multiple sclerosis.

This clonotype occurred a few times. The CDR3 loop reads CASRTGGTDTQYF. CDR3 bases: TGTGCCAGCCGCACAGGGGGCACAGATACGCAGTATTTT. J is TRBJ2-3 and V is TRBV28; TRBD1 agrees at 7 bases. Germline V gene lookup returns CDR1 MDHEN and CDR2 SYDVKM. V lost 8 bases to trimming and J lost 1 base; unmatched junction nucleotides: 3. CDR3 length equals 13 residues. The full variable domain, in which reference TRBV28 and TRBJ2-3 provide the parts outside the CDR3, is DVKVTQSSRYLVKRTGEKVFLECVQDMDHENMFWYRQDPGLGLRLIYFSYDVKMKEKGDIPEGYSVSREKKERFSLILESASTNQTSMYLCASRTGGTDTQYFGPGTRLTVL.

The count of this clonotype is one. J is TRBJ2-1 and V is TRBV2, with D perhaps TRBD1 or TRBD2 (5 bases each). V was clipped by 7 bases and J by 4 bases, with 17 bases between them. The germline gives CDR1 SNHLY, CDR2 FYNNEI. The CDR3 has 15 residues. The DNA of the CDR3 is TGTGCCAGCATGGGGCAGCGGTATCATTACAATGAGCAGTTCTTC. Protein sequence: CASMGQRYHYNEQFF. The full variable domain, in which reference TRBV2 and TRBJ2-1 provide the parts outside the CDR3, is EPEVTQTPSHQVTQMGQEVILRCVPISNHLYFYWYRQILGQKVEFLVSFYNNEISEKSEIFDDQFSVERPDGSNFTLKIRSTKLEDSAMYFCASMGQRYHYNEQFFGPGTRLTVL.

Here the CDR3 DNA reads TGTGCCTGGAGGGGACAGGGAGGCTACACCTTC. It yields the protein CAWRGQGGYTF. The chain couples TRBV30 to TRBJ1-2; 9 positions agree with TRBD1. The CDR3 totals 11 residues. The J segment lost 8 bases and the V segment lost 3 bases, leaving 1 base of the junction unmatched. Germline-derived CDR1 and CDR2 are GTSNPN and SVGIG (reference sequence).

In this sample, this clonotype turned up once. This chain connects TRBV5-4 to TRBJ2-1; maybe TRBD2 (6 bases). Between the trimmed V and J ends, which lost 5 bases and 4 bases, there was a span of 19 bases. This CDR3 is built from 16 residues. From germline, CDR1 is SGHNT and CDR2 YYREEE (reference sequence). The CDR3 coding sequence is TGTGCCAGCAGGACTGGGCTAGCGTCCCTTTACAATGAGCAGTTCTTC. It is translated as CASRTGLASLYNEQFF.

CDR3 amino acids: CASSEDGGGPAFF. The DNA of the CDR3 is TGTGCCAGCAGTGAAGACGGGGGTGGACCAGCTTTCTTT. The chain is built from TRBV2 and TRBJ1-1, with D possibly matching TRBD1 (5 bases). The ends were cut back, 1 base at V and 10 bases at J, with 13 bases in the middle. This CDR3 contains 13 residues. Germline V lookup: CDR1 SNHLY, CDR2 FYNNEI.

This clonotype was picked up one time. CDR3 DNA sequence: TGCAGTGCTGGGGCAGGGGCAGATACGCAGTATTTT. The encoded protein is CSAGAGADTQYF. The chain links TRBV20-1 to TRBJ2-3, with D possibly being TRBD1 (6 bases). The germline V and J ends were trimmed by 5 bases and 4 bases, with 10 bases remaining between them. The germline gives CDR1 DFQATT, CDR2 SNEGSKA (reference sequence). The CDR3 contains 12 residues.

The chain links TRBV21-1 to TRBJ2-7; the D segment call TRBD1 is taken from the table without a DNA check. TRBV21-1 is shown as a pseudogene. The CDR3 extends over 15 amino acids. CDR3 sequence: CASSKVWTWYYEQYF. The CDR3 bases are TGTGCCAGCAGCAAAGTGTGGACATGGTACTACGAGCAGTACTTC.

V is TRBV30 and J is TRBJ1-5, with 7 bases fitting TRBD1. The CDR3 is 13 residues long. Unmatched junction bases numbered 4, after V lost 2 bases and J lost 6 bases. Germline V gives CDR1 GTSNPN, CDR2 SVGIG (reference sequence). The CDR3 spells CAWSLGQSQPQHF. Written as DNA, the CDR3 is TGTGCCTGGAGTTTGGGACAGTCTCAGCCCCAGCATTTT. Complete variable domain (other parts from reference TRBV30 and TRBJ1-5): SQTIHQWPATLVQPVGSPLSLECTVEGTSNPNLYWYRQAAGRGLQLLFYSVGIGQISSEVPQNLSASRPQDRQFILSSKKLLLSDSGFYLCAWSLGQSQPQHFGDGTRLSIL.

V is TRBV20-1 and J is TRBJ2-7; 8 nucleotides line up with TRBD1. Per germline, CDR1 DFQATT and CDR2 SNEGSKA (reference sequence). The J segment lost 5 bases and the V segment lost 1 base, leaving 4 bases of the junction unmatched. There are 13 residues in the CDR3. The CDR3 here is CSARGDRGHEQYV. CDR3 sequence (DNA): TGCAGTGCTAGAGGTGACAGGGGCCACGAGCAGTACGTC.

This chain uses TRBV6-6 with TRBJ2-3; D is unclear. The germline V and J ends were trimmed by 2 bases and 3 bases, with 9 bases remaining between them. Germline loops: CDR1 MNHNY, CDR2 SVGAGI (reference sequence). CDR3 length: 14 residues. CDR3 amino acids: CASSYPGETDTQYF. CDR3 bases: TGTGCCAGCAGTTACCCGGGCGAGACAGATACGCAGTATTTT.

The chain joins TRBV6-5 to TRBJ1-1; 7 bases align to TRBD1. J lost 8 bases, V lost 6 bases, and 9 bases had no gene match. In germline, CDR1 is MNHEY, CDR2 SVGAGI. This CDR3 spans 13 amino acids. Here the CDR3 reads CASSTTRDSEAFF. CDR3 coding DNA: TGTGCCAGCAGCACTACCCGGGACAGCGAAGCTTTCTTT.

The V gene is TRBV20-1, the J gene TRBJ2-7; the D is unclear. Germline V gene lookup returns CDR1 DFQATT and CDR2 SNEGSKA (reference sequence). The CDR3 covers 18 residues. V was pared by 6 bases and J by 3 bases, with 30 bases between. The DNA for the CDR3 is TGCAGTGCGAGGCCATTATCCCGACACGGAACGGGTAGCTACGAGCAGTACTTC. This sequence encodes CSARPLSRHGTGSYEQYF.